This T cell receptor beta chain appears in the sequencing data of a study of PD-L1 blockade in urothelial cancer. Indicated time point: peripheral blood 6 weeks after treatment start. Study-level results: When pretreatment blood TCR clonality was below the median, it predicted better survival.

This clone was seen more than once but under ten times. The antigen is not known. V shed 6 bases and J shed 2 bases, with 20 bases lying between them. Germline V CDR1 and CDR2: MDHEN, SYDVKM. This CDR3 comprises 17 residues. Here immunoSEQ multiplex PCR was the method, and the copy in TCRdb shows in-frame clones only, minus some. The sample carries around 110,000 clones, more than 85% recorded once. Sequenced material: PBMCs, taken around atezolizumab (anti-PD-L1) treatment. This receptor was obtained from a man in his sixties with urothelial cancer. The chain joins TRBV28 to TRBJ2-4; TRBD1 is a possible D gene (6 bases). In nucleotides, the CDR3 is TGTGCCAGCAGCACGGCCCCTGGGGGCATGTCCAAAAACATTCAGTACTTC. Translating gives CASSTAPGGMSKNIQYF.